This T cell receptor (beta chain) emerged from a study of T cell responses to AZD1222 COVID-19 vaccine (dated by TCRdb to 2020 to 2022). Turning to the overall study: TCR sequencing covered approximately 230 trial participants: some 210 given two doses of AZD1222 and approximately 25 given two doses of MenACWY control vaccine. Trial participants were enrolled by age into subgroups of 18-55, 56-69 and 70-plus years, and roughly 160, 29 and 62 TCR-sequenced participants, respectively, were included in these subgroups.

The paper's findings and limits, for the study overall: Because no day 14 peak-response samples were available, the repertoires could be characterized only after the peak T cell response. Reportedly, close to half of the unique spike-specific TCRs recognized epitopes lying outside the regions that are mutated in the B.1.351 and B.1.1.7 variants. Conclusions about previously exposed vaccinees are limited, since just five to seven AZD1222 recipients were seropositive for SARS-CoV-2 at baseline. Participants were mostly white British and included more females than males, and it was suggested by the authors that clonal diversity may have been underestimated. After two AZD1222 doses, spike-specific TCR breadth and depth were significantly higher than at day 0 and than in MenACWY recipients. The 56-69-year group was small, and its depth increase did not reach significance, likely because of low power. CD4 TCRs associated with the vaccine covered the entire spike protein, and the dominant responses were in regions 160-218 and 743-854.

Comments on this clone: Which antigen it targets is not known. Within one base of it there is no much larger clone, and no base qualities were kept.

The CDR3 regions of human TCRbeta chains were subjected to immunosequencing. The original pipeline was this. Repertoire TCRs were matched against a reference library of SARS-CoV-2-specific TCRs generated with the MIRA antigen-specificity platform. Breadth was defined as the fraction of unique TCRs that were SARS-CoV-2-associated, and depth was defined as the fraction of total T cells that were SARS-CoV-2-associated. Using the MIRA data, each spike-specific TCR was mapped to the spike region that the TCR reacts to and placed in a CD4 or CD8 class. Log10-transformed breadth and depth values were compared by one-way ANOVA with Sidak's multiple comparisons tests. Drawn from immuneACCESS, this table holds only the in-frame rearrangements with V and J called that TCRdb kept. Clones are partly lost; checked studies trace under half to an unresolved V gene and leave the rest unexplained. V, J and clone size are those of that table, while D and trimming were read from the DNA. This sample lists tens of thousands of clones; about 90% were detected once. Around 2.9% of the sample is held by the ten biggest clonotypes.

At the junction V is shortened by 5 bases and J by 6 bases, with 13 bases in between. CDR1 is given as SGHAT and CDR2 as FQNNGV, both from the germline V gene. The CDR3, cysteine through phenylalanine, is 13 amino acids long. Kept here is only the CDR3 DNA, which spans 39 bases and is read in frame from base 1. The time point label, read with the paper, signifies: about 28 days (+/-7) after the second vaccine dose. AZD1222 recipients with second doses at about 4 weeks or about 12 weeks were pooled, because spike-specific TCR depth and breadth did not differ between schedules. Samples from vaccinated people were obtained from the UK trials COV001 and COV002, which included a single-blind randomized controlled phase 2/3 trial of AZD1222 (ChAdOx1 nCoV-19) in healthy adults. Trial participant PBMC samples were collected at day 0 and day 28 after the second dose for TCRbeta chain sequencing.

The V gene is TRBV11-2 and the J gene is TRBJ1-2; the D gene cannot be named for sure. This specimen consisted of peripheral blood, obtained 28 days after the second AZD1222 dose. The TCR comes from an adult who received the AZD1222 COVID-19 vaccine. The CDR3 corresponds to CASSTRTSHGYTF. The nucleotide sequence is given as TGTGCCAGCAGCACCCGGACCTCTCATGGCTACACCTTC.